This T cell receptor beta chain was documented in a study of human T cells and chemical hapten exposure. About the research overall: Readings were taken at 6 days from patch tests that had applied 0.01% DPC to the upper back. Mainly, slight library volume differences in the pool made TCR yields vary.

Time point denoted: patch test 1, 2 weeks after DPC sensitization. The treatment is: therapeutic diphenylcyclopropenone sensitization with weekly scalp DPC. Staff drew blood before applying each patch test. The CDR3 consists of 14 residues. The germline V and J ends were trimmed by 7 bases and 2 bases, with 10 bases remaining between them. Germline lookup yields CDR1 SGDLS and CDR2 YYNGEE. This clonotype showed up many times. Per the original data handling: Individual samples carried between roughly 23,224 and 690,600 TCRs, with about 88,000 as the median. One entry per CDR3 protein results from TCRdb running MiXCR on the RACE reads. The V and J calls and clone size come from TCRdb's table, not from the authors' own analysis. The table records 75,000 to 95,000 distinct CDR3 sequences, about 12% of them present only once.

The receptor was isolated from a woman aged 60-75 years with alopecia areata. Some clones in this sample may be carry-over from other donors' samples. Sequencing used whole blood, obtained in connection with sensitization to the hapten diphenylcyclopropenone (DPC). The chain carries TRBV9 and TRBJ1-6; D might be TRBD1 (5 bases). The CDR3 DNA sequence: TGTGCCAGCGGGGGGGTGACCTATAATTCACCCCTCCACTTT. Translated, it gives CASGGVTYNSPLHF.